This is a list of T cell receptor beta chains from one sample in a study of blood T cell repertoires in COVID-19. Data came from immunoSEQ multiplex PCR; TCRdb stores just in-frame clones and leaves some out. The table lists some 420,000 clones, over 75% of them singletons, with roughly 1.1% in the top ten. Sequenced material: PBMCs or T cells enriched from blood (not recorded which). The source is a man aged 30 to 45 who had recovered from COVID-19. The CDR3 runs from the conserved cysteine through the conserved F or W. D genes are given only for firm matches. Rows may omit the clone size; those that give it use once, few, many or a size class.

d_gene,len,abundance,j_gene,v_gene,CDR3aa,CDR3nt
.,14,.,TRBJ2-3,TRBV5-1,CASSFSQGVATQYF,TGCGCCAGCAGCTTTTCTCAGGGTGTGGCTACGCAGTATTTT
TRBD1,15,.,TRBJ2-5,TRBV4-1,CASSPPGQSIETQYF,TGCGCCAGCAGCCCACCGGGACAGTCCATCGAGACCCAGTACTTC
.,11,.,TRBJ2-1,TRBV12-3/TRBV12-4,CASRGGRPSFF,TGTGCCAGCAGGGGGGGTAGGCCATCGTTCTTC
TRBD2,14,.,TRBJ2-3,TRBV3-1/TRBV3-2,CASSQAKRGPTQYF,TGTGCCAGCAGCCAAGCGAAGCGGGGGCCTACGCAGTATTTT
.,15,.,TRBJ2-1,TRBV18,CASSPDRSSYNEQFF,TGTGCCAGCTCACCTGACAGAAGCTCCTACAATGAGCAGTTCTTC
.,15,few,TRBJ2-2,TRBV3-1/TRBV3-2,CASSQERTNTGELFF,TGTGCCAGCAGCCAAGAGAGGACGAACACCGGGGAGCTGTTTTTT
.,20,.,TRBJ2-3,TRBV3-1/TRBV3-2,CASSQVSIVSGHSSTDTQYF,TGTGCCAGCAGCCAAGTCTCCATCGTTTCGGGACACTCTAGCACAGATACGCAGTATTTT
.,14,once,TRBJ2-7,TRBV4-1,CASSQVSRASEQYF,TGCGCCAGCAGCCAAGTGAGCAGGGCCTCCGAGCAGTACTTC
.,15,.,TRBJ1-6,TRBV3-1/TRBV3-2,CASSQIRSGNSPLHF,TGTGCCAGCAGCCAAATCAGGTCGGGGAATTCACCCCTCCACTTT
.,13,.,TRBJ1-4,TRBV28,CASSLAVNEKLFF,TGTGCCAGCAGTTTGGCGGTTAATGAAAAACTGTTTTTT
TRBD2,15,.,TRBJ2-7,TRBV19,CASSRTGTGGHEQYF,TGTGCCAGTAGCCGAACCGGGACGGGGGGGCACGAGCAGTACTTC
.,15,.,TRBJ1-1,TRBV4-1,CASSPPPVPNTEAFF,TGCGCCAGCAGCCCCCCCCCAGTACCAAACACTGAAGCTTTCTTT
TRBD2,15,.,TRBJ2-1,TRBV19,CASSTSSGTDNEQFF,TGTGCCAGTAGTACCTCTAGCGGGACCGACAATGAGCAGTTCTTC
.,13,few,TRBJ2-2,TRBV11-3,CASSLDQTGELFF,TGTGCCAGCAGCTTAGATCAAACCGGGGAGCTGTTTTTT
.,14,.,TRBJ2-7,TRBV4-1,CASSPGTRTYEQYF,TGCGCCAGCAGTCCCGGGACTCGTACCTACGAGCAGTACTTC
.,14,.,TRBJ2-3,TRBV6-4,CARVTQTFTDTQYF,TGTGCCAGAGTGACTCAAACCTTCACAGATACGCAGTATTTT
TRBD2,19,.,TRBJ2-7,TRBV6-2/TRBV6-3,CASSYSTRAGAISSYEQYF,TGTGCCAGCAGTTACTCGACCAGAGCGGGAGCGATTAGCTCCTACGAGCAGTACTTC
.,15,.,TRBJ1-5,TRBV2,CASSGVIPGNQPQHF,TGTGCCAGCAGTGGAGTCATCCCGGGCAATCAGCCCCAGCATTTT
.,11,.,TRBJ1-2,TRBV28,CASMRYDGYTF,TGTGCCAGCATGAGGTACGATGGCTACACCTTC
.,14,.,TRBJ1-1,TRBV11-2,CASSLVETAVEAFF,TGTGCCAGCAGCTTAGTGGAGACAGCTGTTGAAGCTTTCTTT
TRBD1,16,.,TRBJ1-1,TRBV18,CASSPSGTGGWTEAFF,TGTGCCAGCTCACCTTCCGGGACAGGGGGTTGGACTGAAGCTTTCTTT
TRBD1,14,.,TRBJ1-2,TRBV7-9,CASSFWDRTNGYTF,TGTGCCAGCAGCTTCTGGGACAGGACGAATGGCTACACCTTC
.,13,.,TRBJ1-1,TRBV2,CASPGQMNTEAFF,TGTGCCAGCCCCGGACAGATGAACACTGAAGCTTTCTTT
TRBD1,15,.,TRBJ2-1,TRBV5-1,CASSLAAGQGFEQFF,TGCGCCAGCAGCTTGGCCGCGGGACAGGGGTTTGAGCAGTTCTTC
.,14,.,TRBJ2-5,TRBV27,CASKLHGQGETQYF,TGTGCCAGCAAACTCCATGGGCAGGGGGAGACCCAGTACTTC